This T cell receptor (beta chain) was sequenced in a study of cytomegalovirus exposure and HLA in healthy donors. CDR3 length: 12 amino acids. Sequencing was performed with immunoSEQ multiplex PCR; in TCRdb, only in-frame clones are kept and a portion is missing. The sample records tens of thousands of clones, 95% to 97% being singletons. Details on this clone: Its matching antigen is unknown.

Findings and caveats of the study: Rare TCR sequences predominated, though certain public TCRs were found in many donors.

What was sequenced was PBMCs. V gene TRBV12-2 combines with J gene TRBJ1-2; the tabulated D call, TRBD1, remains unverified against the DNA. TRBV12-2 is a known pseudogene. The TCR comes from a woman aged 18-29 years in good health and CMV-seropositive. Here the CDR3 reads CAIRAPPLGYTF. CDR3 sequence (DNA): TGTGCAATTCGGGCTCCCCCTCTTGGCTACACCTTC.